This TCR beta chain was documented in a study of vaccination and CD4 T cells after COVID-19 (dated by TCRdb to the early 2020s). The study in broad terms: Convalescent patients had a positive SARS-CoV-2 result on nasal swab PCR, and of these patients, nine had mild disease and one had severe disease. Six males and four females were included in the convalescent cohort, with two Hispanic individuals, seven Caucasians, two Asians and one multiracial person represented. Participants received two doses of either the Pfizer-BioNTech BNT162b2 vaccine (n=8) or the Moderna mRNA-1273 vaccine (n=2). Post-COVID blood samples were collected from convalescent patients a median of around 100 days after diagnosis, with a range of roughly 35 to 170 days. Post-vaccine blood samples were taken a median of around 68 days after the second vaccine dose, with a range of 14 to 241 days. For stimulating the cultures, overlapping spike peptide pools were used, derived from SARS-CoV-2 as well as from the common cold coronaviruses HCoV-NL63, HCoV-OC43 and HCoV-229E. As controls, cultures received a CEFX viral epitope pool (the positive control), an HIV-1 Nef peptide pool (the negative control), or no peptide at all. In ten to eleven COVID-19 convalescent patients and a handful of infection-naive healthy vaccine recipients, the spike-specific CD4+ TCR repertoire before mRNA vaccination was compared with the repertoire after mRNA vaccination.

The receptor library was made with PCR. At the Johns Hopkins FTIC core, DNA from the cultured CD4+ T cells underwent TCR sequencing with the Oncomine TCR Beta short-read assay. The QIAamp micro DNA kit was used to extract genomic DNA from the cultured CD4+ T cells. The Oncomine TCR Beta libraries from cultured CD4+ T cells were pooled using unique dual indexes and then sequenced on an Illumina iSeq 100. The paper's processing steps were these. Non-productive sequences were removed, and CDR3s that did not start with C, did not end with F or W, or were shorter than 7 amino acids were discarded. The MANAFEST web application identified antigen-specific clonotypes by comparing peptide-stimulated wells against reference wells and other culture wells. An FDR below 0.05, an odds ratio above 5, and a productive frequency above 0.1% in at least two of three replicate wells were required for clones to be considered positive. A clonotype counted as cross-reactive if it showed significant expansion both in the SARS-CoV-2 spike wells and in at least one common cold coronavirus spike condition. Levenshtein distances (stringdist) and unrooted phylogenetic trees (ape) in R version 3.6.1 were used to assess CDR3 homology. The public reads were reprocessed in TCRdb via fastp at Q25 and MiXCR, keeping in-frame beta chains. Under each unique CDR3 protein, matching rows form one entry showing the most common genes and DNA. The V and J calls and clone size come from TCRdb's table, not from the authors' own analysis. This sample gives 20,000 to 25,000 distinct CDR3 sequences in total; over 50% of them show up just once. The ten most abundant clones make up 3.5% to 4.5% of the sample.

This clonotype was seen just once. Its antigen remains unidentified. No quality values exist for individual bases; no much larger clone is one base distant. One read yields weak evidence. V gives up 3 bases and J gives up 5 bases, and the segment between their germline ends measures 16 bases. CDR1 and CDR2, per the germline V gene (reference sequence), are DFQATT and SNEGSKA. From the cysteine through the phenylalanine, the CDR3 covers 14 amino acids. Only CDR3 DNA remains: 42 bases, in frame from the first base. The label giving this sample's treatment or condition can be read as: approximately 11-day PBMC culture with coronavirus spike peptide pools or control peptides (ViraFEST assay). To expand antigen-specific T cells with peptide pools and then pick out the expanded clonotypes through TCR sequencing, the study relied on the ViraFEST assay. The positive SARS-CoV-2 PCR tests of the convalescent patients were dated from March to December 2020, before the Alpha, Beta and Delta variants emerged in the United States. Each well held 1.5 million to 2.5 million PBMCs cultured with roughly 10 ug/ml peptide pools in IMDM containing around 5% human AB serum and around 10 IU/ml IL-2. Half of the culture medium was replaced with fresh IL-2-containing medium on days 3 and 7. Once the cells had been in culture for about 10 days, the EasySep CD4+ T cell isolation kit was used to isolate CD4+ T cells by negative selection. Ficoll-Paque Plus gradient centrifugation was used to isolate PBMCs from whole blood, and the isolated PBMCs were then either used fresh or cryopreserved at -140C. Culture conditions were generally each tested in triplicate wells.

Study-wide findings and limitations: The study included relatively few convalescent patients and did not analyze early timepoints after natural infection. In convalescent patients, nearly all vaccine-specific clones (304 of 307) were found to be mono-reactive for SARS-CoV-2 spike rather than cross-reactive with common cold coronaviruses. In convalescent patients, a median around 90% of post-vaccine SARS-CoV-2-reactive clones were detected only after vaccination, suggesting vaccine-specific priming. The median count of SARS-CoV-2-reactive clonotypes went up from 21 after infection to more than 30 after vaccination, although the change was not significant.

The V and J genes are TRBV20-1 and TRBJ1-1; the D gene cannot be resolved reliably. The clonotype comes from a human donor who had recovered from COVID-19. Material for sequencing was CD4+ T cells from blood, cultured in vitro. The CDR3 region reads CSARRSGSLTEAFF. The DNA reads as follows: TGCAGTGCTAGGAGGTCCGGGAGTCTGACTGAAGCTTTCTTT.